This TCR beta chain originates from a study of blood T cell repertoires in COVID-19 (TCRdb year 2020). In terms of the full investigation: Samples from collaborators originated in the United States, Italy and Spain and spanned both the acute and convalescent phases of COVID-19. The prospective study material was composed of cDNA or gDNA derived from T cells, B-cell-depleted T cells, or PBMCs. The dataset comprised deeply sampled blood TCRbeta repertoires from subjects exposed to, actively infected with, or recovered from COVID-19. The repertoires were released in a freely available public database intended as a resource for research on the immune response to SARS-CoV-2. The samples were drawn from the first 160 participants of the ongoing ImmuneRACE study and from more than 1,000 subjects provided by 6 global collaborators. Sample metadata almost always included a de-identified subject ID, COVID-19 status, age in years and sex. Where available, HLA class I and class II types were taken from metadata supplied by the sample provider and were not determined by assay-based typing.

Samples from volunteer blood donors who had recovered from COVID-19 were contributed by a second Seattle source. Each collaborating institution followed its own protocols to collect whole blood in K2EDTA tubes. For TCRbeta analysis, collaborators shipped samples in one of three forms: frozen whole blood, isolated PBMCs, or DNA extracted from either of those sample types. On this clone itself: It lacks a known antigen. No much larger clone exists at a distance of one base, and base qualities are not known.

TCRbeta CDR3 regions were amplified from genomic DNA by means of the immunoSEQ Assay, a bias-controlled multiplex PCR. As for the authors' bioinformatics: The number of nucleated cells in each sample was estimated from the amplification of reference gene primers within the assay. Sequence reads were collapsed and filtered to measure the absolute abundance of every unique TCRbeta CDR3 rearrangement. For each sample, productive Simpson clonality was calculated as the square root of Simpson's diversity index over productive rearrangements. Held by TCRdb, this immuneACCESS table contains in-frame sequences only and omits some clones. Under half of the omission traces to an unresolved V gene where checked; the cause of the rest is unknown. V and J calls and clone size are given by that table; D and trimming were obtained from the DNA. The sample table contains approximately 160,000 clones; only one count was recorded for about 85% of them. Clones ranked in the top ten supply roughly 1.1% of the sample.

V is clipped by 2 bases and J by 14 bases, and the sequence between their germline boundaries is 13 bases long. The CDR3 starts with the cysteine, ends with the phenylalanine, and has 13 residues. The read is trimmed to its CDR3 DNA, 39 bases read in frame from base 1. Study-wide findings and limitations: Clinical and demographic metadata were provided uncurated, with the amount varying by source and participant.

This clonotype was sampled from a man in his sixties who had recovered from COVID-19. The sequence links TRBV12-3 or TRBV12-4 to TRBJ1-6; a tentative D match to TRBD1 spans 6 bases. The sample comprised peripheral blood. Here the CDR3 is given as CASSLRGGSALHF. In nucleotide form, the sequence is TGTGCCAGCAGTTTAAGGGGGGGCTCGGCCCTCCACTTT.